Listed below are T cell receptor beta chains from one sample, sequenced in a study of cytomegalovirus exposure and HLA in healthy donors. The repertoire was sequenced with immunoSEQ multiplex PCR; TCRdb's copy has only in-frame clones and lacks some. The sample has 120,000 or so clones, 86% seen once. The sample taken for sequencing was PBMCs. Every receptor here comes from a man aged 40-50 years in good health and CMV-seronegative. CDR3s include the opening cysteine and the closing phenylalanine or tryptophan. The order of the fields is V gene, D gene, CDR3 length, clone size, J gene, CDR3 protein, CDR3 DNA. The D gene is left open where the match is weak. Clone size appears in some rows only: once, few, many, or a class for an expanded clone.

V gene: TRBV30
D gene: TRBD2
CDR3 length: 15
clone size: -
J gene: TRBJ2-3
CDR3 protein: CAWSLAGGITDTQYF
CDR3 DNA: TGTGCCTGGAGTTTAGCGGGGGGGATCACAGATACGCAGTATTTT

V gene: TRBV5-1
D gene: TRBD1
CDR3 length: 14
clone size: -
J gene: TRBJ2-5
CDR3 protein: CASSPGQPLGTQYF
CDR3 DNA: TGCGCCAGCAGCCCGGGACAGCCCCTCGGGACCCAGTACTTC

V gene: TRBV7-3
D gene: -
CDR3 length: 14
clone size: -
J gene: TRBJ1-1
CDR3 protein: CASSSRPRGTEAFF
CDR3 DNA: TGTGCCAGCAGCTCAAGGCCCCGGGGCACTGAAGCTTTCTTT

V gene: TRBV20-1
D gene: TRBD2
CDR3 length: 11
clone size: -
J gene: TRBJ2-5
CDR3 protein: CSAAGEETQYF
CDR3 DNA: TGCAGTGCTGCGGGGGAGGAGACCCAGTACTTC

V gene: TRBV5-4
D gene: TRBD1
CDR3 length: 15
clone size: -
J gene: TRBJ1-2
CDR3 protein: CASSLKLGTGNGYTF
CDR3 DNA: TGTGCCAGCAGCTTGAAGCTGGGGACAGGGAATGGCTACACCTTC

V gene: TRBV28
D gene: -
CDR3 length: 15
clone size: -
J gene: TRBJ1-3
CDR3 protein: CASSLRELRGNTIYF
CDR3 DNA: TGTGCCAGCAGTTTACGGGAGTTGAGAGGAAACACCATATATTTT

V gene: TRBV7-2
D gene: TRBD1
CDR3 length: 16
clone size: -
J gene: TRBJ1-1
CDR3 protein: CASSRNKGQGGTEAFF
CDR3 DNA: TGTGCCAGCAGCCGCAATAAGGGACAGGGAGGGACTGAAGCTTTCTTT

V gene: TRBV12-5
D gene: TRBD1
CDR3 length: 15
clone size: -
J gene: TRBJ2-2
CDR3 protein: CASGSGQMNTGELFF
CDR3 DNA: TGTGCTAGTGGTTCGGGACAGATGAACACCGGGGAGCTGTTTTTT

V gene: TRBV20-1
D gene: TRBD2
CDR3 length: 11
clone size: few
J gene: TRBJ2-5
CDR3 protein: CSAGTKETQYF
CDR3 DNA: TGCAGTGCTGGGACTAAAGAGACCCAGTACTTC

V gene: TRBV5-4
D gene: -
CDR3 length: 13
clone size: -
J gene: TRBJ2-1
CDR3 protein: CASSLDPYNEQFF
CDR3 DNA: TGTGCCAGCAGCCTAGACCCATACAATGAGCAGTTCTTC

V gene: TRBV2
D gene: -
CDR3 length: 13
clone size: -
J gene: TRBJ2-7
CDR3 protein: CASSLWGRYEQYF
CDR3 DNA: TGTGCCAGCAGTTTGTGGGGGCGCTACGAGCAGTACTTC

V gene: TRBV5-4
D gene: -
CDR3 length: 16
clone size: -
J gene: TRBJ1-3
CDR3 protein: CASSFGQLYSGNTIYF
CDR3 DNA: TGTGCCAGCAGTTTTGGACAGCTGTACTCTGGAAACACCATATATTTT

V gene: TRBV6-1
D gene: TRBD1
CDR3 length: 14
clone size: -
J gene: TRBJ1-5
CDR3 protein: CASSRTGATEPQHF
CDR3 DNA: TGTGCCAGCAGTAGAACAGGGGCAACCGAGCCCCAGCATTTT

V gene: TRBV10-3
D gene: -
CDR3 length: 14
clone size: -
J gene: TRBJ1-1
CDR3 protein: CAISGEGDSSGAFF
CDR3 DNA: TGTGCCATCAGTGGGGAGGGCGATTCCTCTGGAGCTTTCTTT

V gene: TRBV28
D gene: -
CDR3 length: 13
clone size: -
J gene: TRBJ1-2
CDR3 protein: CASSQDSYGGYTF
CDR3 DNA: TGTGCCAGCAGTCAGGACAGTTATGGTGGCTACACCTTC

V gene: TRBV5-4
D gene: TRBD2
CDR3 length: 15
clone size: -
J gene: TRBJ2-7
CDR3 protein: CASSSRTSGGSEQYF
CDR3 DNA: TGTGCCAGCAGCTCCCGGACTAGCGGGGGGTCGGAGCAGTACTTC

V gene: TRBV7-8
D gene: -
CDR3 length: 12
clone size: -
J gene: TRBJ1-6
CDR3 protein: CASSGQGTPLHF
CDR3 DNA: TGTGCCAGCAGCGGGCAGGGAACACCCCTCCACTTT

V gene: TRBV5-4
D gene: -
CDR3 length: 14
clone size: once
J gene: TRBJ2-1
CDR3 protein: CASSQSRDTNEQFF
CDR3 DNA: TGTGCCAGCAGCCAGTCCCGGGACACTAATGAGCAGTTCTTC

V gene: TRBV7-2
D gene: -
CDR3 length: 17
clone size: -
J gene: TRBJ1-2
CDR3 protein: CASSHGGTVLLSHGYTF
CDR3 DNA: TGTGCCAGCAGCCACGGAGGGACGGTCCTATTGAGTCATGGCTACACCTTC